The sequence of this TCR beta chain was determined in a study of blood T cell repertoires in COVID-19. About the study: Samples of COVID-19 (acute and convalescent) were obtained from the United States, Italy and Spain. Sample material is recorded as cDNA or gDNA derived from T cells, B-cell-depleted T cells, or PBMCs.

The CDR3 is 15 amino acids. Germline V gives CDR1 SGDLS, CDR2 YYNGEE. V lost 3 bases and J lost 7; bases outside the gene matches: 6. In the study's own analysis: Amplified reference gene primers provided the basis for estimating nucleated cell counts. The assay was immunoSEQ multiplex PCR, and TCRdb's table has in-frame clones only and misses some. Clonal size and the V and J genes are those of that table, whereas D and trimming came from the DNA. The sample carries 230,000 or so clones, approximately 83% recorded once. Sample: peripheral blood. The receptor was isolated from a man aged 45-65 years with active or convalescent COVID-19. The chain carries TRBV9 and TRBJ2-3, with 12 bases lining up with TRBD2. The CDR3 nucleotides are TGTGCCAGCAGCGCCCTAGCGGGGGGGCCACATACGCAGTATTTT. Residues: CASSALAGGPHTQYF.